This TCR beta chain was profiled in a study of human T cells and chemical hapten exposure. This clonotype came up a few times. Total RNA came from unfractionated whole blood. Each CDR3 protein gets one entry after TCRdb re-called the 5' RACE reads with MiXCR. The sample carries tens of thousands of distinct CDR3 sequences, approximately 7.7% recorded once. V lost 5 bases and J 4 bases, leaving 17 bases between the germline ends. Germline loops: CDR1 PRHDT, CDR2 FYEKMQ (reference sequence). This CDR3 has 15 residues. This chain links TRBV13 with TRBJ2-5; tentatively, D is TRBD1 or TRBD2 (7 bases each). This clonotype was sampled from a male donor in good health. The CDR3 DNA follows: TGTGCCAGCAGCCCGCGACAGGGCGGGAGAGAGACCCAGTACTTC. Encoded protein: CASSPRQGGRETQYF. The entire variable domain, with the rest obtained from reference TRBV13 and TRBJ2-5, is as follows: AAGVIQSPRHLIKEKRETATLKCYPIPRHDTVYWYQQGPGQDPQFLISFYEKMQSDKGSIPDRFSAQQFSDYHSELNMSSLELGDSALYFCASSPRQGGRETQYFGPGTRLLVL.